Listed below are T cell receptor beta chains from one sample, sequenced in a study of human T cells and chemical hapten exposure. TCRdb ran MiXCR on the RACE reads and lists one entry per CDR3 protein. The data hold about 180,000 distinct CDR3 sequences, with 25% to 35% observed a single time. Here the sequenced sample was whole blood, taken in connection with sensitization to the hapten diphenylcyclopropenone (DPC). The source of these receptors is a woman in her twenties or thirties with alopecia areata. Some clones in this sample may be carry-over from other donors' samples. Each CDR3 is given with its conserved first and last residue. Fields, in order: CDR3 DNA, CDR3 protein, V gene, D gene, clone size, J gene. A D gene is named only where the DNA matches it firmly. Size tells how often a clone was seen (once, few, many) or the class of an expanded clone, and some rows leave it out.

DNA: TGTGCCATCAGTCAGTCGGAAGGGTCTTTCTACGAGCAGTACTTC
CDR3: CAISQSEGSFYEQYF
V: TRBV10-3
D: .
size: .
J: TRBJ2-7

DNA: TGCAGCGTTGCAGGGACAGCAATCGAAGCTTTCTTT
CDR3: CSVAGTAIEAFF
V: TRBV29-1
D: TRBD1
size: few
J: TRBJ1-1

DNA: TGCAGCGTTGACGGGCAGCTGAACACTGAAGCTTTCTTT
CDR3: CSVDGQLNTEAFF
V: TRBV29-1
D: .
size: few
J: TRBJ1-1

DNA: TGTGCCAGCAGCCAAGATGTCCAAAGCGGAGCCTACAATGAGCAGTTCTTC
CDR3: CASSQDVQSGAYNEQFF
V: TRBV3-1
D: .
size: .
J: TRBJ2-1

DNA: TGCAGCGTTCTTAGTACAGGGAGGAACACTGAAGCTTTCTTT
CDR3: CSVLSTGRNTEAFF
V: TRBV29-1
D: .
size: .
J: TRBJ1-1

DNA: TGTGCCAGCAGTGAAGGGCCCTATGGCTACACCTTC
CDR3: CASSEGPYGYTF
V: TRBV2
D: .
size: few
J: TRBJ1-2

DNA: TGTGCCAGCAGCTTATTTGACGGGGAGCTGTTTTTT
CDR3: CASSLFDGELFF
V: TRBV7-2
D: .
size: few
J: TRBJ2-2

DNA: TGTGCCAGCAGTTTCAGCGGGAGGGCCAGTGAGCAGTTCTTC
CDR3: CASSFSGRASEQFF
V: TRBV12-3/TRBV12-4
D: TRBD2
size: few
J: TRBJ2-1

DNA: TGTGCCAGCAGCTTTCGAGTGGGCCCGAACACCGGGGAGCTGTTTTTT
CDR3: CASSFRVGPNTGELFF
V: TRBV7-8
D: .
size: few
J: TRBJ2-2

DNA: TGTGCCAGCAGTGTAGCGGGGGGTGAGCAGTTCTTC
CDR3: CASSVAGGEQFF
V: TRBV27
D: TRBD2
size: .
J: TRBJ2-1

DNA: TGCAGTGCTAGAGATGTTGCAGGGGGCGCCTATGGCTACACCTTC
CDR3: CSARDVAGGAYGYTF
V: TRBV20-1
D: TRBD1
size: few
J: TRBJ1-2

DNA: TGTGCCTGGGCCTCCTACAATGAGCAGTTCTTC
CDR3: CAWASYNEQFF
V: TRBV30
D: .
size: .
J: TRBJ2-1

DNA: TGCGCCAGCAGCTTGGGAACAGCGGGCCCGGAAGCTTTCTTT
CDR3: CASSLGTAGPEAFF
V: TRBV5-1
D: .
size: .
J: TRBJ1-1

DNA: TGCAGTGCTGATGGGGGGGGAGTCAAAAACATTCAGTACTTC
CDR3: CSADGGGVKNIQYF
V: TRBV20-1
D: TRBD2
size: many
J: TRBJ2-4

DNA: TGTGCCAGCAGCTTGATAGAGGGCCAAGAGACCCAGTACTTC
CDR3: CASSLIEGQETQYF
V: TRBV5-4
D: .
size: .
J: TRBJ2-5

DNA: TGCAGCGTTGAAGATCGTTTTAGCCGAGGGGGCGTGGATGAGCAGTTCTTC
CDR3: CSVEDRFSRGGVDEQFF
V: TRBV29-1
D: TRBD1
size: once
J: TRBJ2-1

DNA: TGTGCCAGCAGCTCGGCGGGAGTTAGCCAGCCCCAGCATTTT
CDR3: CASSSAGVSQPQHF
V: TRBV7-2
D: .
size: .
J: TRBJ1-5